This passage covers 24 T cell receptor beta chains from one sample sequenced in a study of CD8 T cells in ankylosing spondylitis. TCRdb redid the calling of the 5' RACE reads with MiXCR, one entry per CDR3 protein. The sample lists about 320,000 distinct CDR3 sequences; around a tenth were seen once. The sample comprised blood, either unsorted or a sorted T cell fraction (not recorded which). The receptors here all came from a female donor with ankylosing spondylitis or in good health (not recorded which).

This clonotype was seen many times. V and J are TRBV12-3 or TRBV12-4 and TRBJ1-4; 9 nucleotides agree with TRBD1. V shed 6 bases, J shed 7 bases, and the junction held 6 bases outside the gene matches. The CDR3 spans 14 residues. CDR3 nucleotide sequence: TGTGCCAGCAGCCAAGGACAGGGGAGTGAAAAACTGTTTTTT. Translation gives CASSQGQGSEKLFF.

This sequence joins TRBV6-6 and TRBJ2-3; D is uncertain. Germline CDR1 and CDR2: MNHNY and SVGAGI (reference sequence). The CDR3 consists of 13 residues. Between the trimmed V and J ends, which lost 5 bases and 0 bases, there was a span of 6 bases. This chain's CDR3 is CASSTFSTDTQYF. In nucleotides, the CDR3 is TGTGCCAGCAGTACGTTTAGCACAGATACGCAGTATTTT.

This clonotype was counted between two and nine times. The chain couples TRBV6-5 to TRBJ1-1; D call uncertain. Trimming took 5 bases from V and 6 from J, leaving 10 bases between them. CDR3 size: 12 residues. The germline gives CDR1 MNHEY, CDR2 SVGAGI. The CDR3 is CASSRRDSEAFF. CDR3 in DNA: TGTGCCAGCAGTCGGAGGGATTCTGAAGCTTTCTTT.

This clonotype was recorded at least ten times. CDR3 in amino acids: CASSLASGEYSNQPQHF. DNA of the CDR3: TGTGCCAGCAGTTTAGCCTCAGGAGAATATAGCAATCAGCCCCAGCATTTT. This sequence joins TRBV27 and TRBJ1-5, with D uncertain. The CDR3 contains 17 residues. Trimming took 2 bases from V and 0 from J, leaving 14 bases between them. CDR1 and CDR2 (germline): MNHEY, SMNVEV (reference sequence).

A few counts support this clonotype. The gene calls are TRBV7-9 and TRBJ2-2; a weak D match, TRBD1 (5 bases). V was cut by 8 bases and J by 1 base, with 8 bases left in between. CDR1 is SEHNR, CDR2 FQNEAQ, per germline (reference sequence). This CDR3 spans 13 amino acids. The CDR3 nucleotides are TGTGCCAGCGATGACAGGAACACCGGGGAGCTGTTTTTT. It specifies CASDDRNTGELFF.

In its sample, this clonotype was seen many times. This chain links TRBV20-1 with TRBJ2-5; 7 nucleotides align to TRBD2. The junction had 7 bases not matched to a gene; V was cut back by 3 bases and J by 0 bases. CDR3 length: 15 residues. Per the germline V gene, CDR1 is DFQATT and CDR2 is SNEGSKA (reference sequence). CDR3 residues: CSASNERGYQETQYF. DNA of the CDR3: TGCAGTGCTAGTAATGAGCGGGGATACCAAGAGACCCAGTACTTC.

This clonotype was counted at least ten times. The chain combines TRBV5-1 with TRBJ2-3; 7 positions agree with TRBD2. V lost 4 bases and J lost 3; bases outside the gene matches: 8. Germline CDR1 is SGHRS and CDR2 is YFSETQ. The CDR3 spans 15 residues. CDR3 bases: TGCGCCAGCAGCCCGGGACTACAGCAAACAGATACGCAGTATTTT. This sequence encodes CASSPGLQQTDTQYF.

This clonotype was seen at least ten times. The rearrangement joins TRBV12-3 or TRBV12-4 to TRBJ2-7; perhaps TRBD2 as D (6 bases). The germline V and J ends were trimmed by 1 base and 4 bases, with 20 bases remaining between them. The CDR3 covers 17 residues. CDR3 coding DNA: TGTGCCAGCAGTTTAGTAGGGAGGAATTATCAGGATTACGAGCAGTACTTC. As protein: CASSLVGRNYQDYEQYF.

This clonotype was recorded many times. The J gene is TRBJ2-2, the V gene TRBV4-3; D unresolved. CDR1 LGHNA and CDR2 YSLEER come from the germline V gene. The CDR3 length is 15 residues. V lost 0 bases to trimming and J lost 1 base, with 6 bases between them. The CDR3 loop is CASSQDRQNTGELFF. The CDR3, as DNA: TGCGCCAGCAGCCAAGACCGCCAGAACACCGGGGAGCTGTTTTTT.

This clonotype was counted ten times or more. V gene TRBV10-3 combines with J gene TRBJ1-2, with TRBD1 identical over 7 bases. The CDR3 extends over 16 amino acids. V lost 3 bases to trimming and J lost 4 bases; unmatched junction nucleotides: 11. Germline CDR1 ENHRY, CDR2 SYGVKD. CDR3 DNA: TGTGCCATCAGTGAAGCAACAGGGGAGCGAGCCTATGGCTACACCTTC. Protein product: CAISEATGERAYGYTF.

The chain is built from TRBV2 and TRBJ1-4; 7 nucleotides align to TRBD1. Germline loops: CDR1 SNHLY, CDR2 FYNNEI. The CDR3 runs 15 residues. The J segment lost 0 bases and the V segment lost 7 bases, leaving 5 bases of the junction unmatched. The CDR3 coding sequence is TGTGCCAGCATTTTCACAGGGGCAACTAATGAAAAACTGTTTTTT. This sequence encodes CASIFTGATNEKLFF.

This clonotype has ten or more counts. This chain uses TRBV12-3 or TRBV12-4 with TRBJ1-5; D ambiguous. V was shortened by 7 bases and J by 2 bases, with 12 bases between the two germline ends. There are 14 residues in the CDR3. This CDR3 reads CASTSGARNQPQHF. The CDR3 coding sequence is TGTGCCAGCACAAGCGGAGCTCGCAATCAGCCCCAGCATTTT.

This clonotype was observed many times. V gene TRBV9 combines with J gene TRBJ1-1; D is ambiguous. Germline loops: CDR1 SGDLS, CDR2 YYNGEE. Trimming took 0 bases from V and 2 from J, leaving 2 bases between them. The CDR3 totals 12 residues. CDR3 DNA sequence: TGTGCCAGCAGCGTAGACAACACTGAAGCTTTCTTT. Its translation: CASSVDNTEAFF.

This clonotype came up many times. The rearrangement joins TRBV20-1 to TRBJ2-7; 9 nucleotides match TRBD1. Unmatched junction bases numbered 7, after V lost 6 bases and J lost 1 base. CDR1 and CDR2 from the germline V gene are DFQATT and SNEGSKA (reference sequence). This CDR3 spans 14 amino acids. The CDR3 DNA is TGCAGTGCGAAACAGGGGGCTGGGTCCTACGAGCAGTACTTC. It specifies CSAKQGAGSYEQYF.

This clonotype was seen ten or more times. The V gene is TRBV5-1, the J gene TRBJ2-7; D is perhaps TRBD1 or TRBD2 (5 bases each). V was pared by 4 bases and J by 7 bases, with 15 bases between. CDR1 and CDR2 (germline): SGHRS, YFSETQ. The CDR3 runs to 13 residues. For the CDR3, the DNA is TGCGCCAGCAGCAGAGGGGCCCTTAGGGAGCAGTACTTC. This gives the protein CASSRGALREQYF.

This clonotype was counted ten times or more. This chain joins TRBV5-1 and TRBJ2-7, with D unclear. CDR3 length: 15 amino acids. CDR1 is SGHRS and CDR2 is YFSETQ in the germline V gene. V was pared by 0 bases and J by 2 bases, with 12 bases between. CDR3 loop: CASSLAGASTYEQYF. For the CDR3, the DNA is TGCGCCAGCAGCTTGGCCGGAGCGTCGACCTACGAGCAGTACTTC.

This clonotype was observed at least ten times. V usage is TRBV7-2 and J usage is TRBJ2-3; no clear D gene. Trimming stripped 0 bases from V and 3 bases from J, with 10 bases between. Germline V gives CDR1 SGHTA, CDR2 FQGNSA. CDR3 length equals 15 residues. The CDR3 region has the DNA TGTGCCAGCAGCTTAGCGCTTGGATCGACAGATACGCAGTATTTT. Encoded protein: CASSLALGSTDTQYF.

This clonotype was detected many times. The V call is TRBV19, the J call TRBJ2-3; D tentatively fits TRBD1 or TRBD2 (5 bases each). Trimming removed 1 base from V and 6 bases from J, with 14 bases in between. The CDR3 extends over 15 amino acids. CDR1 and CDR2 from the germline V gene are LNHDA and SQIVND (reference sequence). CDR3 nucleotides: TGTGCCAGTAGTATAGGTGGACCCGGGACCGATACGCAGTATTTT. The encoded protein is CASSIGGPGTDTQYF.

This clonotype came up many times. The chain is built from TRBV7-2 and TRBJ1-6; no reliable D call. V dropped 10 bases and J dropped 7 bases, with 17 bases sitting between them. Germline values: CDR1 SGHTA, CDR2 FQGNSA. CDR3 size: 14 residues. The CDR3 DNA reads TGTGCCATTCCACTTGACTATGGGAATTCACCCCTCCACTTT. Translated, it gives CAIPLDYGNSPLHF. Variable domain in full (rest from reference TRBV7-2 and TRBJ1-6): GAGVSQSPSNKVTEKGKDVELRCDPISGHTALYWYRQSLGQGLEFLIYFQGNSAPDKSGLPSDRFSAERTGGSVSTLTIQRTQQEDSAVYLCAIPLDYGNSPLHFGNGTRLTVT.

About this clonotype itself: A much larger clone lies one base from this, so it may be a read error. The J gene is TRBJ1-4, the V gene TRBV28; the D is unclear. Germline V gene lookup returns CDR1 MDHEN and CDR2 SYDVKM. The length of the CDR3 is 15 residues. The CDR3 sequence is CASSLGPRGFEKLLF. The CDR3 DNA is TGTGCCAGCAGCCTTGGACCCCGAGGGTTTGAAAAACTGCTTTTT.

The chain couples TRBV10-3 to TRBJ2-7, with no clear D. Germline lookup yields CDR1 ENHRY and CDR2 SYGVKD. V was pared by 0 bases and J by 6 bases, with 18 bases between. There are 16 residues in the CDR3. The CDR3 is CAISESAGTREVEQYF. CDR3 DNA sequence: TGTGCCATCAGTGAGTCCGCTGGAACCCGCGAGGTCGAGCAGTACTTC.

A remark on this clonotype: With a much larger clone just one base away, this may be a read error. The chain is built from TRBV10-3 and TRBJ2-3; 7 positions agree with TRBD2. Germline CDR1 and CDR2: ENHRY and SYGVKD. CDR3 length equals 17 residues. The CDR3 loop is CANSPQTSKVRADTQYF. DNA for the CDR3: TGTGCCAACAGTCCCCAGACTAGCAAGGTTCGGGCAGATACGCAGTATTTT.

V and J are TRBV30 and TRBJ2-1; TRBD2 matches at 11 bases. This CDR3 region has 17 residues. V shed 1 base, J shed 0 bases, and the junction held 5 bases outside the gene matches. CDR1 and CDR2 (germline): GTSNPN, SVGIG (reference sequence). As DNA, the CDR3 is TGTGCCTGGAGTGGTCTTAGCGGGGGGGTCTCCTACAATGAGCAGTTCTTC. Residues: CAWSGLSGGVSYNEQFF.

This clonotype was seen many times. V is TRBV29-1 and J is TRBJ2-2, with D tentatively TRBD2 (6 bases). V was cut by 4 bases and J by 0 bases, with 15 bases left in between. Germline loops: CDR1 SQVTM, CDR2 ANQGSEA. The CDR3 length is 16 residues. CDR3 sequence reads: CSVGGVGGSNTGELFF. DNA for the CDR3: TGCAGCGTTGGAGGCGTGGGGGGATCGAACACCGGGGAGCTGTTTTTT.